This T cell receptor (beta chain) is drawn from a study of T cell repertoires in cytomegalovirus infection. Overall study: In public TCR beta signatures, there were indications of both CMV infection and matching HLA type. Regarding the study as a whole: The cumulative frequency of public TCR beta families identified carriers of CMV plus the relevant HLA. The ex vivo response was dominated by HLA-C-restricted CMV-specific TCR beta clonotypes.

TCRdb redid the calling of the reads with MiXCR, one entry per CDR3 protein. The sample has just under 300,000 distinct CDR3 sequences; about 9.1% are singletons. Concerning this clonotype: Its antigen is as yet unknown.

The TCR comes from a human donor in good health (CMV status not recorded). Some clones in this sample may be carry-over from other donors' samples. Sequenced sample: PBMCs.

The CDR3 sequence is CASSLAENGDGYTF. The CDR3 bases are TGTGCCAGCAGCTTAGCGGAGAATGGGGATGGCTACACCTTC. The chain joins TRBV7-9 to TRBJ1-2; D remains unclear. CDR3 size: 14 residues. The ends were cut back, 0 bases at V and 6 bases at J, with 11 bases in the middle. From germline, CDR1 is SEHNR and CDR2 FQNEAQ (reference sequence).